This is a list of T cell receptor beta chains from one sample in a study of PD-1 blockade in classical Hodgkin lymphoma. The assay was immunoSEQ multiplex PCR, and TCRdb's table has in-frame clones only and misses some. The table shows 25,000 to 35,000 clones, with approximately 70% occurring only once. The sample was peripheral blood mononuclear cells (PBMCs), taken before the second cycle of nivolumab. These receptors originate from a human donor with classical Hodgkin lymphoma. CDR3s leave out the opening cysteine and the closing phenylalanine or tryptophan. Some rows have no size entry. The others give once, few or many, or a class for an expanded clone.

. 12 TRBV7-2 ASSQSYRQVEAF
. 11 TRBV28 ASSLGGGREQF
once 11 TRBV15 ATSLISNYGYT
. 13 TRBV6-5 ASSYSLGRNQPQH
. 14 TRBV10-2 ASRAAGVSYNSPLH
many 10 TRBV5-4 ASSLDGYGYT
. 13 TRBV9 ASSVGLAGTYEQY
. 13 TRBV6-1 ASSEWHRPLDGYT
few 10 TRBV6-5 ASSRGGGELF
. 9 TRBV18 ASSPVGELF
. 13 TRBV30 AWRESGSFGGELF
. 10 TRBV25-1 ASSPGHYEQY
. 17 TRBV4-3 ASSQGGGGGRSNTGELF
. 14 TRBV5-1 ASSFGISPSTDTQY
. 11 TRBV19 ASSPDRLYGYT
. 12 TRBV28 ASSFSDRFGELF
. 11 TRBV19 ASSTDWNSPLH
few 15 TRBV11-2 ASSLVRWGARNTEAF
. 14 TRBV7-9 ASSATTGAWKSEQY
. 16 TRBV10-3 AISAGDRRNSGANVLT
. 10 TRBV5-1 ASSTGNTEAF
. 13 TRBV6-9 ASSYEYSSGNTIY
. 13 TRBV27 ASSLQGLYRDEQY
. 10 TRBV12-5 ASGSPPGELF
. 12 TRBV27 ASSSVARDQPQH
few 13 TRBV7-2 ASSFDPGLDEKLF
. 12 TRBV7-2 ASSLAGGQETQY
once 14 TRBV5-1 ASSLSWPGVGNEQF
. 11 TRBV5-1 ASSLWVNQPQH
. 9 TRBV19 ASSLTDTQY
. 13 TRBV27 ASFDSSGPTDTQY
once 12 TRBV2 ASSELAAAQPQH
. 10 TRBV5-1 ASSMEGYEQY
once 11 TRBV7-8 ASSLLPYYEQY
. 13 TRBV28 ASSFWSDSNQPQH
. 9 TRBV6-5 ASTQYTEAF
. 14 TRBV7-2 ASSLAGVMGTGELF
. 16 TRBV28 ASSFSGVAGQINQPQH
. 13 TRBV4-3 ASSQDRALQETQY
. 10 TRBV10-1 ASSQDRVKTF
few 10 TRBV5-1 ASSSGGGEAF
. 12 TRBV4-2 ASSQGLVLSEQY
once 16 TRBV5-8 ASSPSDSQYYDNEKLF
medium-sized 15 TRBV4-3 ASSQDRSSVYTGELF
few 17 TRBV7-8 ASSRGGLAGEPNTGELF
. 13 TRBV7-7 ASSFGTSAGDEQF
. 12 TRBV7-9 ASSPRGQGGEQF
. 11 TRBV6-5 ASSTRDSHEQY
. 13 TRBV30 AWSRGTGDIYEQY
. 9 TRBV20-1 SATYPDTQY
many 16 TRBV7-8 ASSLTITESSYNSPLH
. 12 TRBV28 ASSPGQNGSPLH
. 13 TRBV5-8 ASSFIAGAYNEQF
. 12 TRBV7-2 ASSQFGGGDGYT
few 15 TRBV7-3 ASSTQVGGENTGELF